This TCR beta chain was found in a study of T cells in tumors after PD-1 blockade. Study context: No patient had prior checkpoint blockade, systemic immunosuppression, or radiotherapy within 4 weeks. Blood samples averaged around 110,000 templates (range roughly 22,000-280,000) and more than 35,000 unique clonotypes.

Germline CDR1 MNHEY, CDR2 SMNVEV (reference sequence). The CDR3 covers 14 residues. The V end was cut by 5 bases, the J end by 5 bases, with 15 bases between. Only in-frame clones appear in the TCRdb table, and some are missing; sequencing was by immunoSEQ multiplex PCR. The data show 5,000 to 6,500 clones, with approximately 78% seen just once and 48% held by the top ten. Tumor or blood genomic DNA was sequenced, with inputs of about 550 ng to 6,500 ng. J is TRBJ1-1 and V is TRBV27; maybe TRBD1 (6 bases). The source is a human donor with advanced basal cell or squamous cell carcinoma (not recorded which). The material was PBMCs, obtained after anti-PD-1 therapy. CDR3 protein: CASSPGGVGTEAFF. In nucleotides, the CDR3 is TGTGCCAGCAGTCCCGGGGGCGTCGGGACTGAAGCTTTCTTT.